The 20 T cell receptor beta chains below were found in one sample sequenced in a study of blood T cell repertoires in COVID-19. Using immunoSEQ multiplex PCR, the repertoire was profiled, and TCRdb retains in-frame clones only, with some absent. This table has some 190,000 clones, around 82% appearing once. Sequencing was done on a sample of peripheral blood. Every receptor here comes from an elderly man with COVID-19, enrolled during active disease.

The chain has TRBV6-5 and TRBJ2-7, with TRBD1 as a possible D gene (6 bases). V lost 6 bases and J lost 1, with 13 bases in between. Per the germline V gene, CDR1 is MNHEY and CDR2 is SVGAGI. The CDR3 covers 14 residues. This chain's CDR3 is CASRAGEQSYEQYF. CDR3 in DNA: TGTGCCAGCAGGGCAGGGGAACAGTCCTACGAGCAGTACTTC.

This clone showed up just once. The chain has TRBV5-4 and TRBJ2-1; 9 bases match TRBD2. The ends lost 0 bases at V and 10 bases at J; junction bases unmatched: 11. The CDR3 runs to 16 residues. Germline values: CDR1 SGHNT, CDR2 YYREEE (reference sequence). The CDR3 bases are TGTGCCAGCAGCTTGGACAGCGGGGGGTCCGGGAGAGAGCAGTTCTTC. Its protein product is CASSLDSGGSGREQFF.

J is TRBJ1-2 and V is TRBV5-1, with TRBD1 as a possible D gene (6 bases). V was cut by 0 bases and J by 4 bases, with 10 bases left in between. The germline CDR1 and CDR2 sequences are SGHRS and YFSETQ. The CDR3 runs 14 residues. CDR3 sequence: CASSLGGPSYGYTF. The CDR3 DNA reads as TGCGCCAGCAGCTTGGGGGGGCCTAGCTATGGCTACACCTTC.

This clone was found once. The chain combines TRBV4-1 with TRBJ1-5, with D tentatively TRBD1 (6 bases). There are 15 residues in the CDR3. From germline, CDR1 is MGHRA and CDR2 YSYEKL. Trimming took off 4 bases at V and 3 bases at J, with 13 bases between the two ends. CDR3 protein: CASSPSRQDNQPQHF. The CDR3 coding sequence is TGCGCCAGCAGCCCCTCCCGACAGGACAATCAGCCCCAGCATTTT.

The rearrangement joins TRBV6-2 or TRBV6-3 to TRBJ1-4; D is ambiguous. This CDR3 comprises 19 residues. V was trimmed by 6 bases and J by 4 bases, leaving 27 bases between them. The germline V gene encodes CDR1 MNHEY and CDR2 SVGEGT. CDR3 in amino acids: CASSAVGGLRSSDNEKLFF. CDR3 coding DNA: TGTGCCAGCAGCGCCGTGGGAGGGCTTCGCTCTTCGGATAATGAAAAACTGTTTTTT.

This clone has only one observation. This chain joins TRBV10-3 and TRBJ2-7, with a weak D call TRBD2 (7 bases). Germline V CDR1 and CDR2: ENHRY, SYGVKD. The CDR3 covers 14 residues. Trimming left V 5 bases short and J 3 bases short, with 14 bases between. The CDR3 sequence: CAISPRGADYEQYF. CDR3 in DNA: TGTGCCATCAGTCCCCGGGGGGCTGACTACGAGCAGTACTTC.

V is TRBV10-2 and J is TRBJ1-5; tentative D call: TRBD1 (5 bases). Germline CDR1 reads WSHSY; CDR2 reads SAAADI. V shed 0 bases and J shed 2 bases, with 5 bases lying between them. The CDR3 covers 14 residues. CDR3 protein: CASSESTGNQPQHF. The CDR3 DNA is TGCGCCAGCAGTGAGTCGACAGGCAATCAGCCCCAGCATTTT.

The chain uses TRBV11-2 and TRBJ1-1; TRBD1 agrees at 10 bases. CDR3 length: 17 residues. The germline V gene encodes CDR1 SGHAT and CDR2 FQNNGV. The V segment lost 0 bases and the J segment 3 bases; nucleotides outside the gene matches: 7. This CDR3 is CASSLDGGQGTYTEAFF. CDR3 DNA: TGTGCCAGCAGCTTAGATGGGGGACAGGGGACTTACACTGAAGCTTTCTTT.

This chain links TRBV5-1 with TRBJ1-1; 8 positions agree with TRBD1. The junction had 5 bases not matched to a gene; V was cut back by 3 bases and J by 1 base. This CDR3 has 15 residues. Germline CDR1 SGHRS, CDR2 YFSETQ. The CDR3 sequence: CASSSETGANTEAFF. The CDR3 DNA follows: TGCGCCAGCAGCTCTGAGACAGGGGCGAACACTGAAGCTTTCTTT. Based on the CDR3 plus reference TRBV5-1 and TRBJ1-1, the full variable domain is KAGVTQTPRYLIKTRGQQVTLSCSPISGHRSVSWYQQTPGQGLQFLFEYFSETQRNKGNFPGRFSGRQFSNSRSEMNVSTLELGDSALYLCASSSETGANTEAFFGQGTRLTVV.

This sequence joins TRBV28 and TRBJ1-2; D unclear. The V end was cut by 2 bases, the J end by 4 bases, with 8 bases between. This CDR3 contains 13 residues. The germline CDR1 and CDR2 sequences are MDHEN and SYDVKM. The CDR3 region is CASSLNPIYGYTF. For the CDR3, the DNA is TGTGCCAGCAGTTTAAACCCTATCTATGGCTACACCTTC.

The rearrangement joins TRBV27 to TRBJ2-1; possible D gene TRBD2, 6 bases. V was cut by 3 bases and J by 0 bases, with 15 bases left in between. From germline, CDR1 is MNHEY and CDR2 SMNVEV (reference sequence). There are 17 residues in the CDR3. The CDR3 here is CASSLGPGLHSYNEQFF. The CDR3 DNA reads TGTGCCAGCAGTTTGGGGCCGGGACTCCACTCCTACAATGAGCAGTTCTTC.

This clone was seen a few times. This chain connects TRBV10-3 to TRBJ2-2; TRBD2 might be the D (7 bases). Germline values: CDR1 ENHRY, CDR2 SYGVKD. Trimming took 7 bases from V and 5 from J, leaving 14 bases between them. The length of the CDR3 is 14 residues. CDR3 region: CAIKGGAATGELFF. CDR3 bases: TGTGCCATCAAGGGGGGGGCGGCGACCGGGGAGCTGTTTTTT.

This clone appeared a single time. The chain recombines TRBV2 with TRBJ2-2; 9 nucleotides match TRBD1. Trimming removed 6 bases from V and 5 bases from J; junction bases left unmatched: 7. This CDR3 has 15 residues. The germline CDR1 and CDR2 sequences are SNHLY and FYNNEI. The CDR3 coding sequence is TGTGCCAGCAGGCGGACAGGGGCGGGTACCGGGGAGCTGTTTTTT. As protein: CASRRTGAGTGELFF.

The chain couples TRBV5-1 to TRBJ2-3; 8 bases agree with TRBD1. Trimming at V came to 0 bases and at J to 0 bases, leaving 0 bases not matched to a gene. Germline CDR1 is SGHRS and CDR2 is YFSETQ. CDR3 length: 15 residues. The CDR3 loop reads CASSLDRGSTDTQYF. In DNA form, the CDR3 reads TGCGCCAGCAGCTTGGACAGGGGGAGCACAGATACGCAGTATTTT.

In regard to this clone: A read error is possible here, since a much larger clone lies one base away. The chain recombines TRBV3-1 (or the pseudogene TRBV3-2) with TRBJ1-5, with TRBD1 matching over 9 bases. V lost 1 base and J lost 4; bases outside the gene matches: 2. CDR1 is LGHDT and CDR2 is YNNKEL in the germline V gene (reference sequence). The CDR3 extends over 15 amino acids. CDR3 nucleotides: TGTGCCAGCAGCCAAGCGGGACAGGGAAATCAGCCCCAGCATTTT. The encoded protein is CASSQAGQGNQPQHF.

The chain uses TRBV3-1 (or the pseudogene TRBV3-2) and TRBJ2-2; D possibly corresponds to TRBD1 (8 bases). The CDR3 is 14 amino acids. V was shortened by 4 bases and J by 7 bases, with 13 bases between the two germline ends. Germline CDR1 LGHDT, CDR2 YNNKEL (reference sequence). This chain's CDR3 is CASSPNRGGGELFF. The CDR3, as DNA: TGTGCCAGCAGCCCAAACAGGGGGGGCGGGGAGCTGTTTTTT.

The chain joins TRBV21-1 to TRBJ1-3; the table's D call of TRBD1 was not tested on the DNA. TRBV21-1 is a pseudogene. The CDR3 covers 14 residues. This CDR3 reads CASSKTGAGNTIYF. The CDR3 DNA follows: TGTGCCAGCAGCAAGACAGGGGCTGGAAACACCATATATTTT.

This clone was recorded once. The chain's CDR3 is CASSLDRGTEAFF. As DNA, the CDR3 is TGTGCCAGCAGCTTGGATCGGGGGACTGAAGCTTTCTTT. The chain uses TRBV5-6 and TRBJ1-1; D is perhaps TRBD1 (5 bases). Trimming cost V 0 bases and J 5 bases, with 8 bases left between them. This CDR3 is built from 13 residues. The V gene's germline CDR1 is SGHDT and CDR2 YYEEEE.

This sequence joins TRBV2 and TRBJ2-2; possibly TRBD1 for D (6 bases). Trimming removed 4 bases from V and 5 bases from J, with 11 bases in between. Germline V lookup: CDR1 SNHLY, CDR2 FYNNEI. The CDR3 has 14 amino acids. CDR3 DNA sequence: TGTGCCAGCAGTGCAATCAGGGGAACCGGGGAGCTGTTTTTT. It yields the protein CASSAIRGTGELFF.

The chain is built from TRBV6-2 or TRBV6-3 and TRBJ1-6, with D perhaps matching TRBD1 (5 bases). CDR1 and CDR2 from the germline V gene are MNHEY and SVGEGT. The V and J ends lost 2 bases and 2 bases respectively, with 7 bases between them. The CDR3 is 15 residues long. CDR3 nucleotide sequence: TGTGCCAGCAGTTACAGGGGAACCTATAATTCACCCCTCCACTTT. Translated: CASSYRGTYNSPLHF.